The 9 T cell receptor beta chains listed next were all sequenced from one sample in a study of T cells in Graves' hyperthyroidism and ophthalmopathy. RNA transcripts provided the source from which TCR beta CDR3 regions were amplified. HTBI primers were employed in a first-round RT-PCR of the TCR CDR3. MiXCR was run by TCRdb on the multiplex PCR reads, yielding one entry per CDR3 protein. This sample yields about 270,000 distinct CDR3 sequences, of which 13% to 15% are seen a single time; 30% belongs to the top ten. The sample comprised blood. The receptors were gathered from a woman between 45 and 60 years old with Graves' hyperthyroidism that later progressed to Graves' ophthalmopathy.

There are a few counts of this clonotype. The CDR3 loop reads CSVIYNTEAFF. CDR3 coding DNA: TGCAGCGTAATCTATAACACTGAAGCTTTCTTT. The V gene is TRBV29-1, the J gene TRBJ1-1; the D is unclear. The CDR3 sequence is 11 residues long. The germline gives CDR1 SQVTM, CDR2 ANQGSEA. The ends were cut back, 6 bases at V and 2 bases at J, with 7 bases in the middle.

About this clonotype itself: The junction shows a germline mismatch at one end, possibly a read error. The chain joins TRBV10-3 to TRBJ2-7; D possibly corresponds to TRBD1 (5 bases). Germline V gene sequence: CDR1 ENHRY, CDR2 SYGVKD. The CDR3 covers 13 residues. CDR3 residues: CAISEDSSYVQYF. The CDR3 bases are TGTGCCATCAGTGAGGACAGTTCCTACGTGCAGTACTTC.

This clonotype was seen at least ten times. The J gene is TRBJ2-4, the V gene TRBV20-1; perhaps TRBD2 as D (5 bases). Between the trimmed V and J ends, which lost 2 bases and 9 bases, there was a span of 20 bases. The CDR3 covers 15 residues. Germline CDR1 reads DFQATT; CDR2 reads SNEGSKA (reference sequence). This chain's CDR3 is CSARNVMVPAGIQYF. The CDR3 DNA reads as TGCAGTGCTAGAAATGTTATGGTTCCTGCGGGCATTCAGTACTTC.

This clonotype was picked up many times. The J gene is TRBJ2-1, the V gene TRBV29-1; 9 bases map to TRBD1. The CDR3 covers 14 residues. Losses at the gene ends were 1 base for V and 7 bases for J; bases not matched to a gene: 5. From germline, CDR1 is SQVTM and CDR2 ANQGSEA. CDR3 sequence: CSVEGDRVRNEQFF. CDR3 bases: TGCAGCGTTGAAGGGGACAGGGTAAGGAATGAGCAGTTCTTC.

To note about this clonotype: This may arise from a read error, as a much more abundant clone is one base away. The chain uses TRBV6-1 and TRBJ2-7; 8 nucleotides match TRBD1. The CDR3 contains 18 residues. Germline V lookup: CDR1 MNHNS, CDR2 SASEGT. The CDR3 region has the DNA TGTGCCAGCAAGGAGTGGGGGACCGGGACAGGCATTCTCTACGGGCAGTACTTC. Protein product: CASKEWGTGTGILYGQYF.

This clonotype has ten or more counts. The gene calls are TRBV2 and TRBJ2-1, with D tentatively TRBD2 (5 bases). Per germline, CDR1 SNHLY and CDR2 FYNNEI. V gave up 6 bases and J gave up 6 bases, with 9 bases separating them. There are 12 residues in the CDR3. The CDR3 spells CASSPGVNEQFF. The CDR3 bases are TGTGCCAGCAGCCCCGGGGTCAATGAGCAGTTCTTC.

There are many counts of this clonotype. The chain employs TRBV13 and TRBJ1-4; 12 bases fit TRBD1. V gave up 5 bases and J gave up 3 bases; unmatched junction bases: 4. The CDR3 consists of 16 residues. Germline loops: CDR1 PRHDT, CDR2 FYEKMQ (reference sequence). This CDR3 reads CASSTGTGGSNEKLFF. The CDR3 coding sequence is TGTGCCAGCAGCACCGGGACAGGGGGCTCTAATGAAAAACTGTTTTTT.

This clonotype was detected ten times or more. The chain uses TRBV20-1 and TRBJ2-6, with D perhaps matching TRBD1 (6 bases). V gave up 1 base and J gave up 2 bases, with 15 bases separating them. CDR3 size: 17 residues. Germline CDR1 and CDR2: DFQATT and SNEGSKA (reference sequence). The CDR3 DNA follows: TGCAGTGCTAGAGGATACTACAGGGAACCTGGGGCCAACGTCCTGACTTTC. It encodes CSARGYYREPGANVLTF.

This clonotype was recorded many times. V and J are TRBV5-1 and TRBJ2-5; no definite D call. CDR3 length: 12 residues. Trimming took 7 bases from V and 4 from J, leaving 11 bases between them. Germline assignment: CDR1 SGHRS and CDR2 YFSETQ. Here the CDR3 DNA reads TGCGCCAGCTCAGGAGAACGAGAGACCCAGTACTTC. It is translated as CASSGERETQYF. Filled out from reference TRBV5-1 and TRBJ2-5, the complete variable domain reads KAGVTQTPRYLIKTRGQQVTLSCSPISGHRSVSWYQQTPGQGLQFLFEYFSETQRNKGNFPGRFSGRQFSNSRSEMNVSTLELGDSALYLCASSGERETQYFGPGTRLLVL.